Following are 32 T cell receptor beta chains from one sample sequenced in a study of chemoradiotherapy in HPV16-positive cancers. Some clones are missing from TCRdb's copy, which holds only in-frame ones; the method was immunoSEQ multiplex PCR. The repertoire holds some 10,000 clones, with approximately 70% as singletons. The sequenced sample was tumor tissue, obtained from a patient who underwent chemoradiotherapy. The receptors shown here come from a human donor with HPV-associated anogenital cancer.

The rearrangement uses TRBV4-1 and TRBJ2-3, with D unresolved. Germline V CDR1 and CDR2: MGHRA, YSYEKL. The germline V and J ends were trimmed by 1 base and 0 bases, with 14 bases remaining between them. This CDR3 region has 17 residues. CDR3 coding DNA: TGCGCCAGCAGCCAAGTGGCCGGCGGCCGTAGCACAGATACGCAGTATTTT. Its protein product is CASSQVAGGRSTDTQYF.

This chain connects TRBV4-2 to TRBJ2-1; 10 positions match TRBD2. The CDR3 totals 16 residues. The J segment lost 4 bases and the V segment lost 7 bases, leaving 10 bases of the junction unmatched. In germline, CDR1 is LGHNA, CDR2 YNFKEQ. The CDR3, as DNA: TGTGCCAGCATGGAGCGGGGGGGTACGGAGTACAATGAGCAGTTCTTC. Encoded protein: CASMERGGTEYNEQFF.

This clone was counted once. The CDR3 sequence is CASSSLSRYNEQFF. CDR3 DNA: TGTGCCAGCAGTTCCTTAAGCAGGTACAATGAGCAGTTCTTC. V gene TRBV28 combines with J gene TRBJ2-1; no clear D gene. The V and J ends lost 4 bases and 4 bases respectively, with 11 bases between them. Germline V gene data show CDR1 as MDHEN and CDR2 as SYDVKM. The CDR3 covers 14 residues.

The chain joins TRBV18 to TRBJ2-1; no reliable D call. CDR3 length: 14 amino acids. V was pared by 6 bases and J by 4 bases, with 13 bases between. The germline V gene encodes CDR1 KGHSH and CDR2 LQKENI. CDR3 coding DNA: TGTGCCAGCTCCCTTCTGGACGCTTACAATGAGCAGTTCTTC. Translated, it gives CASSLLDAYNEQFF.

The rearrangement joins TRBV11-1 to TRBJ1-1, with 9 positions matching TRBD1. Trimming removed 4 bases from V and 1 base from J; junction bases left unmatched: 7. Germline assignment: CDR1 SGHAT and CDR2 FQDESV (reference sequence). There are 16 residues in the CDR3. The CDR3 protein is CASSWTGVESNTEAFF. CDR3 DNA: TGTGCCAGCAGCTGGACAGGGGTCGAGTCGAACACTGAAGCTTTCTTT.

The rearrangement joins TRBV5-4 to TRBJ1-2; possibly TRBD1 for D (6 bases). CDR3 length: 12 residues. Germline V gene sequence: CDR1 SGHNT, CDR2 YYREEE (reference sequence). V shed 4 bases and J shed 5 bases, with 9 bases lying between them. The CDR3 sequence: CASSVGQYGYTF. In DNA form, the CDR3 reads TGTGCCAGCAGCGTCGGACAGTATGGCTACACCTTC. The entire variable domain, with the rest obtained from reference TRBV5-4 and TRBJ1-2, is as follows: ETGVTQSPTHLIKTRGQQVTLRCSSQSGHNTVSWYQQALGQGPQFIFQYYREEENGRGNFPPRFSGLQFPNYSSELNVNALELDDSALYLCASSVGQYGYTFGSGTRLTVV.

The chain uses TRBV10-3 and TRBJ1-2; D is perhaps TRBD1 (6 bases). CDR1 is ENHRY and CDR2 is SYGVKD in the germline V gene. This CDR3 has 15 residues. The V gene lost 3 bases and the J gene lost 3 bases, with 14 bases spanning the gap. CDR3 loop: CAISEWTAGYYGYTF. CDR3 coding DNA: TGTGCCATCAGTGAATGGACAGCGGGGTACTATGGCTACACCTTC.

V and J are TRBV4-1 and TRBJ1-4; D might be TRBD1 (5 bases). Trimming pared 0 bases from V and 4 bases from J, leaving 12 bases between. CDR3 length: 16 residues. Germline V CDR1 and CDR2: MGHRA, YSYEKL. CDR3 in amino acids: CASSQDRGELNEKLFF. CDR3 sequence (DNA): TGCGCCAGCAGCCAAGATAGGGGAGAACTTAATGAAAAACTGTTTTTT.

The rearrangement uses TRBV19 and TRBJ1-5; TRBD1 is a possible D gene (5 bases). This CDR3 has 16 amino acids. V gave up 4 bases and J gave up 0 bases, with 13 bases separating them. Germline CDR1 is LNHDA and CDR2 is SQIVND (reference sequence). The CDR3 DNA reads TGTGCCAGTAGTAGCACAGGTTCCTATAGCAATCAGCCCCAGCATTTT. This codes for CASSSTGSYSNQPQHF.

The CDR3 here is CASRNGGLAKNIQYF. DNA of the CDR3: TGTGCCAGCAGGAACGGAGGGCTAGCCAAAAACATTCAGTACTTC. This chain links TRBV6-6 with TRBJ2-4; maybe TRBD2 (6 bases). V gave up 6 bases and J gave up 0 bases, with 12 bases separating them. This CDR3 comprises 15 residues. The germline gives CDR1 MNHNY, CDR2 SVGAGI (reference sequence).

V is TRBV28 and J is TRBJ2-7; D is ambiguous. Trimming took off 3 bases at V and 0 bases at J, with 9 bases between the two ends. The germline V gene encodes CDR1 MDHEN and CDR2 SYDVKM. The length of the CDR3 is 14 residues. The CDR3 sequence: CASSLTLSSYEQYF. The CDR3 region has the DNA TGTGCCAGCAGTTTGACACTAAGCTCCTACGAGCAGTACTTC.

This clone is medium-sized in the sample. This chain joins TRBV30 and TRBJ2-7, with D perhaps assigned TRBD1 or TRBD2 (5 bases each). The CDR3 runs 14 residues. Trimming left V 2 bases short and J 4 bases short, with 15 bases between. CDR1 and CDR2 (germline): GTSNPN, SVGIG (reference sequence). The CDR3 sequence: CAWSIRWGKYEQYF. CDR3 nucleotides: TGTGCCTGGAGTATCCGATGGGGGAAATACGAGCAGTACTTC.

This chain links TRBV11-3 with TRBJ2-6; a weak D match, TRBD1 (6 bases). Trimming stripped 5 bases from V and 9 bases from J, with 14 bases between. CDR1 SGHNT and CDR2 YENEEA come from the germline V gene. The CDR3 spans 14 residues. Here the CDR3 reads CASSAEGHGNVLTF. The CDR3 DNA reads TGTGCCAGCAGCGCAGAGGGACACGGCAACGTCCTGACTTTC. The full variable domain, completed using reference TRBV11-3 and TRBJ2-6, is EAGVVQSPRYKIIEKKQPVAFWCNPISGHNTLYWYLQNLGQGPELLIRYENEEAVDDSQLPKDRFSAERLKGVDSTLKIQPAELGDSAVYLCASSAEGHGNVLTFGAGSRLTVL.

This clone was counted a few times. The V gene is TRBV6-5, the J gene TRBJ2-5; D is perhaps TRBD2 (5 bases). Germline CDR1 and CDR2: MNHEY and SVGAGI. V was cut by 11 bases and J by 5 bases, with 9 bases left in between. The CDR3 sequence is 10 residues long. The DNA for the CDR3 is TGTGCCGGAGGTCGGGAGACCCAGTACTTC. Its protein product is CAGGRETQYF.

The chain is built from TRBV9 and TRBJ2-5, with TRBD1 matching 8 bases. The CDR3 totals 14 residues. V lost 3 bases to trimming and J lost 5 bases; unmatched junction nucleotides: 6. CDR1 is SGDLS and CDR2 is YYNGEE in the germline V gene. CDR3 in amino acids: CASSDGQGWETQYF. For the CDR3, the DNA is TGTGCCAGCAGCGACGGACAGGGCTGGGAGACCCAGTACTTC.

The chain has TRBV13 and TRBJ2-2; D call uncertain. Deletions cut 4 bases from V and 2 bases from J, with 5 bases between. The CDR3 sequence is 13 residues long. Germline V gives CDR1 PRHDT, CDR2 FYEKMQ (reference sequence). DNA of the CDR3: TGTGCCAGCAGCTCAAGTAACACCGGGGAGCTGTTTTTT. This gives the protein CASSSSNTGELFF.

This chain connects TRBV11-2 to TRBJ2-7; D could derive from TRBD1 or TRBD2 (6 bases each). V gave up 5 bases and J gave up 4 bases, with 12 bases separating them. The CDR3 contains 13 residues. Germline CDR1 is SGHAT and CDR2 is FQNNGV. The CDR3 coding sequence is TGTGCCAGCAGCCTGACGGGGGCTTACGAGCAGTACTTC. Translation gives CASSLTGAYEQYF.

The chain has TRBV5-1 and TRBJ1-2; D uncertain. The germline V gene has CDR1 SGHRS and CDR2 YFSETQ. Trimming shortened V by 0 bases and J by 2 bases, and 11 bases separated the two germline ends. This CDR3 spans 15 amino acids. Here the CDR3 reads CASSLVVGINYGYTF. CDR3 coding DNA: TGCGCCAGCAGCTTGGTTGTCGGGATCAACTATGGCTACACCTTC.

The chain employs TRBV30 and TRBJ1-5, with unresolved D. V lost 0 bases and J 7 bases, leaving 10 bases between the germline ends. This CDR3 spans 13 amino acids. Looked up from germline, CDR1 is GTSNPN and CDR2 is SVGIG (reference sequence). CDR3 nucleotide sequence: TGTGCCTGGAGTGTAACGGCGGAGCAGCCCCAGCATTTT. This codes for CAWSVTAEQPQHF.

V usage is TRBV5-1 and J usage is TRBJ2-1; 8 bases line up with TRBD2. J gave up 6 bases and V 0 bases, and 5 bases lay outside the gene matches. The CDR3 runs to 15 residues. Germline V gene lookup returns CDR1 SGHRS and CDR2 YFSETQ. Here the CDR3 DNA reads TGCGCCAGCAGCTTGGCCAGCGGGAGTCTCAATGAGCAGTTCTTC. It codes for CASSLASGSLNEQFF.

This rearrangement joins TRBV7-2 to TRBJ2-7; no reliable D call. Between the trimmed V and J ends, which lost 5 bases and 1 base, there was a span of 9 bases. Germline CDR1 SGHTA, CDR2 FQGNSA. CDR3 length: 13 amino acids. DNA of the CDR3: TGTGCCAGCAGCCACGGGCCTTCCTACGAGCAGTACTTC. Translating it yields CASSHGPSYEQYF.

This clone was seen a few times. The rearrangement links TRBV12-5 to TRBJ1-6, with TRBD1 matching over 8 bases. Unmatched junction bases numbered 8, after V lost 6 bases and J lost 10 bases. CDR1 is LGHNT, CDR2 FRNRAP, per germline. This CDR3 has 14 amino acids. The CDR3 DNA reads TGTGCTAGTGGACCCGGACAGGGTTACTCACCCCTCCACTTT. It specifies CASGPGQGYSPLHF.

This clone was observed a handful of times. The rearrangement links TRBV28 to TRBJ2-2; D could derive from TRBD1 or TRBD2 (5 bases each). Germline lookup yields CDR1 MDHEN and CDR2 SYDVKM. The CDR3 spans 14 residues. V was shortened by 10 bases and J by 6 bases, with 18 bases between the two germline ends. The CDR3 DNA sequence: TGTGCCATCCGAGGGGCAGGGAGAGCCGGGGAGCTGTTTTTT. It specifies CAIRGAGRAGELFF.

This chain connects TRBV9 to TRBJ2-5; 11 nucleotides agree with TRBD1. Germline V lookup: CDR1 SGDLS, CDR2 YYNGEE. This CDR3 contains 15 residues. Germline trimming cut 3 bases from V and 4 bases from J; bases unmatched to any gene: 5. The CDR3 region is CASSAGQGVGETQYF. In nucleotides, the CDR3 is TGTGCCAGCAGCGCGGGACAGGGGGTGGGAGAGACCCAGTACTTC.

J is TRBJ1-6 and V is TRBV2; D ambiguous. Germline assignment: CDR1 SNHLY and CDR2 FYNNEI. Trimming left V 6 bases short and J 7 bases short, with 16 bases between. CDR3 length: 15 amino acids. Here the CDR3 reads CASSELNSLNSPLHF. The CDR3 region has the DNA TGTGCCAGCAGCGAACTTAATAGCCTCAATTCACCCCTCCACTTT.

This chain connects TRBV7-2 to TRBJ1-1, with 9 bases that match TRBD1. J gave up 5 bases and V 1 base, and 2 bases lay outside the gene matches. Germline V gives CDR1 SGHTA, CDR2 FQGNSA. The CDR3 is made up of 14 amino acids. Here the CDR3 DNA reads TGTGCCAGCAGCTTAGTGACAGGGGGGACTGAAGCTTTCTTT. Translating gives CASSLVTGGTEAFF.

The rearrangement uses TRBV30 and TRBJ2-1; D may match TRBD1 or TRBD2 (5 bases each). The germline CDR1 and CDR2 sequences are GTSNPN and SVGIG (reference sequence). This CDR3 contains 15 residues. The CDR3 region is CAWRGPGPYYNEQFF. CDR3 bases: TGTGCGTGGCGAGGTCCGGGGCCTTACTACAATGAGCAGTTCTTC.

This sequence joins TRBV20-1 and TRBJ1-1, with D uncertain. V lost 3 bases and J 11 bases, leaving 13 bases between the germline ends. This CDR3 has 11 amino acids. Germline V gene sequence: CDR1 DFQATT, CDR2 SNEGSKA (reference sequence). The CDR3 DNA reads as TGCAGTGCTAGGGTCCGAGAAGGGGCTTTCTTT. Amino acids: CSARVREGAFF.

In its sample, this clone is large. The chain links TRBV7-2 to TRBJ2-5; D perhaps matches TRBD2 (7 bases). Germline V gene lookup returns CDR1 SGHTA and CDR2 FQGNSA. This CDR3 has 14 residues. Trimming took off 5 bases at V and 4 bases at J, with 14 bases between the two ends. CDR3 nucleotides: TGTGCCAGCAGCCCTTGGGGGGGCGGAGAGACCCAGTACTTC. The encoded protein is CASSPWGGGETQYF.

The CDR3 loop reads CASRAAGTGLETQYF. DNA of the CDR3: TGTGCCAGCAGGGCTGCCGGGACAGGGCTGGAGACCCAGTACTTC. The chain employs TRBV10-3 and TRBJ2-5; 9 positions agree with TRBD1. Germline V gives CDR1 ENHRY, CDR2 SYGVKD. The CDR3 spans 15 residues. V shed 10 bases and J 5 bases; nucleotides not matched to a gene: 14.

This clone was counted only a few times. The J gene is TRBJ2-5, the V gene TRBV5-6, with 8 nucleotides matching TRBD2. Trimming at V came to 3 bases and at J to 4 bases, leaving 5 bases not matched to a gene. Germline V gene data show CDR1 as SGHDT and CDR2 as YYEEEE. The CDR3 length is 14 residues. CDR3 DNA: TGTGCCAGCAGCTCGACTAGCGCTGGAGAGACCCAGTACTTC. Protein: CASSSTSAGETQYF.

This clone has just one count. DNA of the CDR3: TGTGCCAGCAGTTTAACGGGCACGGGCACTGAAGCTTTCTTT. Protein product: CASSLTGTGTEAFF. The chain is built from TRBV6-5 and TRBJ1-1; D gene uncertain. The CDR3 covers 14 residues. CDR1 is MNHEY, CDR2 SVGAGI, per germline. The ends were cut back, 4 bases at V and 4 bases at J, with 13 bases in the middle.